These 28 T cell receptor beta chains came from one sample sequenced in a study of cytomegalovirus exposure and HLA in healthy donors. Both 60 Vbeta primers and 13 Jbeta primers went into the PCR. Profiling relied on immunoSEQ multiplex PCR, and the TCRdb table lists in-frame clones only, not all of them. Among roughly 45,000 clones listed, about 60% were seen once. Sequencing was done on a sample of PBMCs. The receptors originated from a human donor in good health.

The rearrangement joins TRBV6-1 to TRBJ1-2; the D gene is possibly TRBD1 (5 bases). The germline V gene has CDR1 MNHNS and CDR2 SASEGT. The CDR3 sequence is 15 residues long. Trimming stripped 5 bases from V and 8 bases from J, with 21 bases between. CDR3 loop: CASSTLVRGLGGYTF. The CDR3 DNA follows: TGTGCCAGCAGTACCCTGGTTCGGGGGTTGGGGGGCTACACCTTC.

CDR3 sequence reads: CASSPVGDNNSPLHF. The CDR3 DNA is TGTGCCAGCTCACCAGTTGGGGACAATAATTCACCCCTCCACTTT. The chain uses TRBV18 and TRBJ1-6, with a tentative D call TRBD1 (6 bases). The V and J ends lost 2 bases and 5 bases respectively, with 10 bases between them. Germline V lookup: CDR1 KGHSH, CDR2 LQKENI. The CDR3 is 15 amino acids.

This clone was seen only a few times. The DNA of the CDR3 is TGTGCCAGCAGCCAACAGGGGGCTGGTGGCTACACCTTC. Encoded protein: CASSQQGAGGYTF. The gene calls are TRBV6-6 and TRBJ1-2; TRBD1 matches 9 bases. With 6 bases clipped from V and 7 bases from J, the junction kept 6 bases outside the gene matches. The germline gives CDR1 MNHNY, CDR2 SVGAGI (reference sequence). The CDR3 spans 13 residues.

For the CDR3, the DNA is TGCGCCAGCAGCTTATATCCGGGACAGGTGAATTCACCCCTCCACTTT. Translating gives CASSLYPGQVNSPLHF. This rearrangement joins TRBV5-1 to TRBJ1-6, with 8 positions matching TRBD1. The CDR3 length is 16 residues. Trimming cost V 2 bases and J 7 bases; bases outside gene matches: 8. The germline CDR1 and CDR2 sequences are SGHRS and YFSETQ.

The rearrangement joins TRBV28 to TRBJ2-7; tentative D call: TRBD2 (5 bases). The CDR3 has 14 residues. The V gene lost 8 bases and the J gene lost 2 bases, with 16 bases spanning the gap. The germline V gene encodes CDR1 MDHEN and CDR2 SYDVKM. The DNA of the CDR3 is TGTGCCAGCGGGAGACGGCTTCCACCCTACGAGCAGTACTTC. It is translated as CASGRRLPPYEQYF.

The chain joins TRBV10-3 to TRBJ2-5; D uncertain. Trimming took off 6 bases at V and 1 base at J, with 3 bases between the two ends. The CDR3 runs 11 residues. Germline CDR1 reads ENHRY; CDR2 reads SYGVKD. The CDR3, as DNA: TGTGCCATCAGCATCCAAGAGACCCAGTACTTC. Its protein product is CAISIQETQYF.

This clone was recorded a few times. The chain combines TRBV7-2 with TRBJ1-2, with a tentative D call TRBD1 (6 bases). Germline-derived CDR1 and CDR2 are SGHTA and FQGNSA. This CDR3 is built from 14 residues. V shed 2 bases and J shed 3 bases, with 10 bases lying between them. The CDR3 sequence is CASSLLGADYGYTF. As DNA, the CDR3 is TGTGCCAGCAGCTTACTGGGGGCAGACTATGGCTACACCTTC.

This chain uses TRBV30 with TRBJ1-1; TRBD1 agrees at 7 bases. CDR3 length equals 14 residues. The ends lost 4 bases at V and 4 bases at J; junction bases unmatched: 9. Germline V gives CDR1 GTSNPN, CDR2 SVGIG (reference sequence). The CDR3, as DNA: TGTGCCTGGATAGAGCCGGACAGGACCACTGAAGCTTTCTTT. Amino acid sequence: CAWIEPDRTTEAFF.

The chain employs TRBV29-1 and TRBJ2-1; TRBD2 matches 14 bases. Germline V gene lookup returns CDR1 SQVTM and CDR2 ANQGSEA. CDR3 length: 16 amino acids. V was clipped by 5 bases and J by 3 bases; unmatched bases: 6. The CDR3 region is CSVSPGTSGGYNEQFF. The CDR3 DNA follows: TGCAGCGTTTCGCCCGGGACTAGCGGGGGCTACAATGAGCAGTTCTTC.

In its sample, this clone was seen once. The J gene is TRBJ1-1, the V gene TRBV14; weak D call: TRBD1 (5 bases). The V end lost 8 bases, the J end lost 1 base, and 11 bases lay between the germline ends. CDR3 length equals 13 residues. The germline V gene encodes CDR1 SGHDN and CDR2 FVKESK. The CDR3 sequence is CASSRQWNTEAFF. DNA for the CDR3: TGTGCCAGCTCAAGACAGTGGAACACTGAAGCTTTCTTT.

The V call is TRBV2, the J call TRBJ2-7, with 9 bases that match TRBD1. This CDR3 has 14 residues. Trimming cost V 7 bases and J 7 bases; bases outside gene matches: 11. In germline, CDR1 is SNHLY, CDR2 FYNNEI. The CDR3: CASTKGDREWEQYF. In nucleotides, the CDR3 is TGTGCCAGCACTAAAGGGGACAGGGAGTGGGAGCAGTACTTC.

The V gene is TRBV19, the J gene TRBJ1-1; D not certain. The CDR3 sequence is 13 residues long. V lost 5 bases, J lost 1 base, and 8 bases lay in between. Germline assignment: CDR1 LNHDA and CDR2 SQIVND (reference sequence). For the CDR3, the DNA is TGTGCCAGTAGTTGGGGAGGGAACACTGAAGCTTTCTTT. Encoded protein: CASSWGGNTEAFF.

The V and J genes are TRBV19 and TRBJ1-2; D remains unclear. V was trimmed by 4 bases and J by 1 base, leaving 10 bases between them. Germline CDR1 LNHDA, CDR2 SQIVND (reference sequence). This CDR3 has 14 amino acids. The CDR3 DNA reads TGTGCCAGTAGTAACAGAGCCCGTAACTATGGCTACACCTTC. Its protein product is CASSNRARNYGYTF.

This clone turned up a few times. The chain uses TRBV12-5 and TRBJ2-3; TRBD1 is a possible D gene (6 bases). The V and J ends lost 5 bases and 7 bases respectively, with 10 bases between them. CDR3 length equals 12 residues. The V gene's germline CDR1 is LGHNT and CDR2 FRNRAP. DNA of the CDR3: TGTGCTAGTGGTGAGGACAGTAATACGCAGTATTTT. Amino acids: CASGEDSNTQYF. Full variable domain (outside the CDR3, taken from reference TRBV12-5 and TRBJ2-3): DARVTQTPRHKVTEMGQEVTMRCQPILGHNTVFWYRQTMMQGLELLAYFRNRAPLDDSGMPKDRFSAEMPDATLATLKIQPSEPRDSAVYFCASGEDSNTQYFGPGTRLTVL.

The table lists this clone with a few counts. The chain combines TRBV25-1 with TRBJ2-3; D possibly corresponds to TRBD2 (6 bases). V was pared by 5 bases and J by 2 bases, with 14 bases between. In germline, CDR1 is MGHDK, CDR2 SYGVNS. The CDR3 loop spans 15 amino acids. CDR3 sequence (DNA): TGTGCCAGCAGTACACTAGGAGGGTCCACAGATACGCAGTATTTT. Translation gives CASSTLGGSTDTQYF.

This clone was found once. The chain couples TRBV6-6 to TRBJ1-1; D possibly corresponds to TRBD1 (5 bases). The CDR3 length is 15 residues. Trimming took 11 bases from V and 3 from J, leaving 22 bases between them. Looked up from germline, CDR1 is MNHNY and CDR2 is SVGAGI (reference sequence). CDR3 sequence reads: CASGGREGVHTEAFF. CDR3 nucleotides: TGTGCCTCGGGGGGGAGGGAAGGCGTGCACACTGAAGCTTTCTTT.

The gene calls are TRBV29-1 and TRBJ1-2; D remains ambiguous. V lost 1 base to trimming and J lost 2 bases, with 11 bases between them. The CDR3 contains 14 residues. Germline V lookup: CDR1 SQVTM, CDR2 ANQGSEA. CDR3 coding DNA: TGCAGCGTTGAAGGAAGCGGCCTGAACTATGGCTACACCTTC. Its protein is CSVEGSGLNYGYTF.

V is TRBV5-4 and J is TRBJ2-2; 7 bases are shared with TRBD1. CDR1 is SGHNT and CDR2 is YYREEE in the germline V gene (reference sequence). The junction had 9 bases not matched to a gene; V was cut back by 0 bases and J by 1 base. The length of the CDR3 is 18 residues. In nucleotides, the CDR3 is TGTGCCAGCAGCTTGGGGGGCCCGGGACAGCTGAACACCGGGGAGCTGTTTTTT. This gives the protein CASSLGGPGQLNTGELFF.

This clone was counted between two and nine times. This rearrangement joins TRBV11-3 to TRBJ2-1, with TRBD2 identical over 9 bases. This CDR3 is built from 14 residues. Losses at the gene ends were 5 bases for V and 7 bases for J; bases not matched to a gene: 6. Germline CDR1 is SGHNT and CDR2 is YENEEA. CDR3 amino acids: CASSRSGGYNEQFF. In DNA, the CDR3 is TGTGCCAGCAGCCGAAGCGGGGGGTATAATGAGCAGTTCTTC.

This chain uses TRBV9 with TRBJ2-6; a possible D gene is TRBD1 (6 bases). The CDR3 runs to 14 residues. Germline assignment: CDR1 SGDLS and CDR2 YYNGEE. V gave up 4 bases and J gave up 8 bases, with 13 bases separating them. The CDR3 sequence is CASSSRQAPNVLTF. In nucleotides, the CDR3 is TGTGCCAGCAGCAGCCGACAGGCTCCCAACGTCCTGACTTTC.

V is TRBV4-2 and J is TRBJ2-3, with 9 bases matching TRBD1. J lost 0 bases, V lost 2 bases, and 3 bases had no gene match. Germline V lookup: CDR1 LGHNA, CDR2 YNFKEQ. This CDR3 has 16 amino acids. The CDR3, as DNA: TGTGCCAGCAGCCAAAAGACAGGGGGAAGCACAGATACGCAGTATTTT. Residues: CASSQKTGGSTDTQYF.

The chain has TRBV6-5 and TRBJ1-2; TRBD1 matches at 9 bases. The germline gives CDR1 MNHEY, CDR2 SVGAGI. This CDR3 comprises 15 residues. V shed 6 bases and J 2 bases; nucleotides not matched to a gene: 7. CDR3 protein: CASRTPGQGNYGYTF. The CDR3 region has the DNA TGTGCCAGCAGAACCCCGGGACAGGGAAACTATGGCTACACCTTC.

The rearrangement links TRBV11-3 to TRBJ1-1; 8 bases agree with TRBD1. J gave up 5 bases and V 1 base, and 15 bases lay outside the gene matches. The CDR3 length is 18 residues. The germline gives CDR1 SGHNT, CDR2 YENEEA. The CDR3 protein is CASSLGGIGGQGSTEAFF. The CDR3 DNA reads as TGTGCCAGCAGCTTAGGAGGAATTGGCGGACAGGGAAGTACTGAAGCTTTCTTT.

This chain uses TRBV6-1 with TRBJ1-4; 10 nucleotides agree with TRBD1. V was clipped by 9 bases and J by 7 bases; unmatched bases: 11. From germline, CDR1 is MNHNS and CDR2 SASEGT. CDR3 length: 15 residues. Here the CDR3 DNA reads TGTGCCAGTGTTACCGGGACAGGGGAGGGTGAAAAACTGTTTTTT. Residues: CASVTGTGEGEKLFF.

This chain joins TRBV6-5 and TRBJ1-1; no reliable D call. V gave up 6 bases and J gave up 1 base, with 9 bases separating them. There are 13 residues in the CDR3. In germline, CDR1 is MNHEY, CDR2 SVGAGI. Here the CDR3 DNA reads TGTGCCAGCAGCCTCCTTCGGAACACTGAAGCTTTCTTT. This codes for CASSLLRNTEAFF.

The V gene is TRBV10-3, the J gene TRBJ1-2, with a possible D match to TRBD1 (5 bases). The V end lost 8 bases, the J end lost 5 bases, and 15 bases lay between the germline ends. The germline gives CDR1 ENHRY, CDR2 SYGVKD. The CDR3 has 13 residues. CDR3 region: CAIDAREGYGYTF. CDR3 bases: TGTGCCATCGACGCAAGGGAGGGGTATGGCTACACCTTC.

V gene TRBV4-3 combines with J gene TRBJ1-5; a possible D gene is TRBD1 (5 bases). V was trimmed by 5 bases and J by 2 bases, leaving 13 bases between them. This CDR3 is built from 15 residues. CDR1 is LGHNA, CDR2 YSLEER, per germline. CDR3: CASSAQGIGNQPQHF. The CDR3 DNA is TGCGCCAGCAGCGCGCAGGGTATCGGCAATCAGCCCCAGCATTTT.

This clone came up once. The chain carries TRBV20-1 and TRBJ2-3, with D possibly matching TRBD1 (5 bases). The germline CDR1 and CDR2 sequences are DFQATT and SNEGSKA (reference sequence). Between the trimmed V and J ends, which lost 5 bases and 5 bases, there was a span of 8 bases. This CDR3 region has 11 residues. CDR3: CSALRGDTQYF. The CDR3 DNA reads as TGCAGTGCTCTAAGGGGAGATACGCAGTATTTT.